The source of this T cell receptor (beta chain) is a study of blood T cell repertoires in COVID-19. Donors were grouped by their self-reported clinical history. In Cohort 3, a recovered donor had either two negative PCRs, clearance, or symptom resolution. Generated by immunoSEQ multiplex PCR, the TCRdb table keeps only in-frame clones and is missing some. The sample records some 530,000 clones, less than 90% being singletons. CDR3 length: 18 amino acids. The V gene end was trimmed by 1 base and the J gene end by 2 bases; junction bases not matched to a gene: 10. From germline, CDR1 is ENHRY and CDR2 SYGVKD.

The specimen was PBMCs or T cells enriched from blood (not recorded which). The clonotype originates from a woman in her sixties or seventies who had recovered from COVID-19. This chain links TRBV10-3 with TRBJ1-4; 7 nucleotides align to TRBD1. CDR3 nucleotides: TGTGCCATCAGTGAGTGGGCAGGGGGAAAGGAGACTAATGAAAAACTGTTTTTT. It specifies CAISEWAGGKETNEKLFF.